These 8 T cell receptor beta chains were all obtained from the same sample, sequenced in a study of T cells in Graves' hyperthyroidism and ophthalmopathy. It was RNA transcripts that yielded the amplified TCR beta CDR3 regions. HTBI primers were employed in a first-round RT-PCR of the TCR CDR3. Each CDR3 protein is one row after TCRdb ran MiXCR on the multiplex PCR reads. This sample yields fewer than 250,000 distinct CDR3 sequences, of which around 15% are seen a single time; 28% belongs to the top ten. Sequencing was done on a sample of blood. Source of these receptors: a woman between 18 and 29 years old with Graves' ophthalmopathy.

Many counts were recorded for this clonotype. This sequence joins TRBV28 and TRBJ2-7, with 7 bases that match TRBD1. J lost 1 base, V lost 6 bases, and 3 bases had no gene match. CDR3 size: 13 residues. Per germline, CDR1 MDHEN and CDR2 SYDVKM. CDR3 DNA: TGTGCCAGCAGCGAACAGGGGTCCTACGAGCAGTACTTC. This gives the protein CASSEQGSYEQYF.

The sample holds many counts of this clonotype. This chain uses TRBV18 with TRBJ2-3, with TRBD1 as a possible D gene (5 bases). The CDR3 covers 16 residues. V gave up 0 bases and J gave up 2 bases, with 12 bases separating them. The germline V gene has CDR1 KGHSH and CDR2 LQKENI. Here the CDR3 DNA reads TGTGCCAGCTCACCACCGGTCCAGGGTAACACAGATACGCAGTATTTT. It translates to CASSPPVQGNTDTQYF.

There are many counts of this clonotype. The chain recombines TRBV29-1 with TRBJ1-2, with unresolved D. Trimming took off 6 bases at V and 4 bases at J, with 15 bases between the two ends. Germline CDR1 and CDR2: SQVTM and ANQGSEA. The CDR3 contains 13 residues. CDR3 amino acids: CSVSTGSGYGYTF. DNA of the CDR3: TGCAGCGTCTCGACCGGGTCGGGCTATGGCTACACCTTC.

This clonotype was seen a few times. This sequence joins TRBV7-2 and TRBJ2-7; 10 positions agree with TRBD2. The CDR3 length is 17 residues. The germline V gene has CDR1 SGHTA and CDR2 FQGNSA. Trimming at V came to 2 bases and at J to 2 bases, leaving 9 bases not matched to a gene. The CDR3 region has the DNA TGTGCCAGCAGCTTAATTAGCGGGGGGCCCCCGACCTACGAGCAGTACTTC. Translated, it gives CASSLISGGPPTYEQYF.

This clonotype was seen ten or more times. The chain combines TRBV28 with TRBJ1-1; D is ambiguous. This CDR3 has 14 amino acids. V was pared by 3 bases and J by 1 base, with 9 bases between. The germline V gene has CDR1 MDHEN and CDR2 SYDVKM. This chain's CDR3 is CASSFISPNTEAFF. CDR3 DNA: TGTGCCAGCAGTTTTATCAGCCCGAACACTGAAGCTTTCTTT.

This clonotype was counted a few times. This rearrangement joins TRBV7-3 to TRBJ2-1, with 8 bases lining up with TRBD2. J lost 7 bases, V lost 1 base, and 6 bases had no gene match. Germline loops: CDR1 SGHTA, CDR2 FQGTGA. The CDR3 is made up of 15 amino acids. The CDR3 loop is CASSLSPASGNEQFF. CDR3 sequence (DNA): TGTGCCAGCAGCTTAAGTCCGGCTAGCGGGAATGAGCAGTTCTTC.

This clonotype was seen many times. The genes are TRBV18 and TRBJ2-1; D might be TRBD1 or TRBD2, each matching 5 bases. V shed 0 bases and J shed 8 bases, with 11 bases lying between them. The germline V gene has CDR1 KGHSH and CDR2 LQKENI. The CDR3 runs to 14 residues. The CDR3 is CASSPPRGRYEQFF. The CDR3 DNA is TGTGCCAGCTCACCACCCCGGGGACGGTATGAGCAGTTCTTC.

The J gene is TRBJ1-5, the V gene TRBV7-8; no definite D call. The CDR3 sequence is 15 residues long. Germline lookup yields CDR1 SGHVS and CDR2 FQNEAQ. V was clipped by 5 bases and J by 3 bases, with 14 bases between them. The DNA for the CDR3 is TGTGCCAGCAGCAAATCGGAACAGAACAATCAGCCCCAGCATTTT. Amino acid sequence: CASSKSEQNNQPQHF. Looking up the rest from reference TRBV7-8 and TRBJ1-5 gives the full variable domain: GAGVSQSPRYKVAKRGQDVALRCDPISGHVSLFWYQQALGQGPEFLTYFQNEAQLDKSGLPSDRFFAERPEGSVSTLKIQRTQQEDSAVYLCASSKSEQNNQPQHFGDGTRLSIL.